The 25 T cell receptor beta chains below come from one sample, sequenced in a study of control samples from healthy donors and cancer patients. Assay used: immunoSEQ multiplex PCR; TCRdb lists only in-frame clones, some missing. The sample consists of about 130,000 clones, just under 95% of them appearing once. The sequenced sample was PBMCs. Source of these receptors: a man in his sixties with colorectal cancer.

The V gene is TRBV6-1, the J gene TRBJ2-5; perhaps TRBD2 as D (6 bases). The CDR3 covers 14 residues. Looked up from germline, CDR1 is MNHNS and CDR2 is SASEGT. The V gene lost 2 bases and the J gene lost 5 bases, with 12 bases spanning the gap. The CDR3 sequence: CASSEPGVGETQYF. As DNA, the CDR3 is TGTGCCAGCAGTGAACCGGGGGTAGGGGAGACCCAGTACTTC.

The V and J genes are TRBV10-2 and TRBJ1-6; D is unresolved. The CDR3 totals 12 residues. Germline lookup yields CDR1 WSHSY and CDR2 SAAADI. V lost 4 bases to trimming and J lost 4 bases, with 2 bases between them. DNA for the CDR3: TGCGCCAGCAGTGGGTATAATTCACCCCTCCACTTT. Translating gives CASSGYNSPLHF.

The chain carries TRBV11-2 and TRBJ1-5; 9 nucleotides agree with TRBD1. The CDR3 extends over 14 amino acids. The trim removed 0 bases at V and 6 bases at J, leaving 0 bases unmatched. The germline gives CDR1 SGHAT, CDR2 FQNNGV. The CDR3 spells CASSLETGGQPQHF. CDR3 bases: TGTGCCAGCAGCTTAGAGACAGGGGGTCAGCCCCAGCATTTT.

The V and J genes are TRBV11-3 and TRBJ2-3, with a tentative D call TRBD1 (6 bases). The CDR3 consists of 14 residues. The germline CDR1 and CDR2 sequences are SGHNT and YENEEA. V lost 5 bases to trimming and J lost 5 bases, with 14 bases between them. CDR3 residues: CASSPGQDRDTQYF. The CDR3 DNA reads as TGTGCCAGCAGCCCAGGGCAGGACAGAGATACGCAGTATTTT.

CDR3 region: CASSLDPGNTIYF. The CDR3, as DNA: TGTGCCAGCAGCTTAGATCCCGGAAACACCATATATTTT. The gene calls are TRBV11-3 and TRBJ1-3; D unresolved. Looked up from germline, CDR1 is SGHNT and CDR2 is YENEEA. V was pared by 0 bases and J by 4 bases, with 4 bases between. There are 13 residues in the CDR3.

The chain carries TRBV7-9 and TRBJ2-5; 7 bases agree with TRBD2. CDR1 is SEHNR and CDR2 is FQNEAQ in the germline V gene (reference sequence). After removal of 3 bases from V and 4 bases from J, the junction contained 2 bases not matched to a gene. The CDR3 contains 13 residues. The CDR3 reads CASSFPGGETQYF. CDR3 sequence (DNA): TGTGCCAGCAGCTTTCCGGGGGGAGAGACCCAGTACTTC.

J is TRBJ2-5 and V is TRBV7-7; D may be TRBD2 (5 bases). This CDR3 contains 14 residues. V lost 4 bases to trimming and J lost 4 bases, with 13 bases between them. Germline lookup yields CDR1 SSHAT and CDR2 FNYEAQ (reference sequence). The CDR3 here is CASSSPGTRETQYF. In nucleotides, the CDR3 is TGTGCCAGCAGCTCACCGGGAACCCGAGAGACCCAGTACTTC.

The genes are TRBV11-2 and TRBJ1-6, with unresolved D. The CDR3 is made up of 8 amino acids. Germline V lookup: CDR1 SGHAT, CDR2 FQNNGV. V shed 8 bases and J shed 19 bases, with 9 bases lying between them. The CDR3 nucleotides read TGTGCCAGCCAACATTCTCACTTT. It yields the protein CASQHSHF.

V and J are TRBV11-3 and TRBJ2-2; TRBD2 matches 14 bases. This CDR3 is 16 amino acids long. The germline V gene encodes CDR1 SGHNT and CDR2 YENEEA. V shed 4 bases, J shed 7 bases, and the junction held 5 bases outside the gene matches. Here the CDR3 reads CASSSGLAGGFGELFF. In DNA form, the CDR3 reads TGTGCCAGCAGCTCCGGACTAGCGGGGGGATTCGGGGAGCTGTTTTTT.

This rearrangement joins TRBV5-1 to TRBJ2-5; D gene uncertain. Germline loops: CDR1 SGHRS, CDR2 YFSETQ. The CDR3 has 14 amino acids. V gave up 0 bases and J gave up 1 base, with 7 bases separating them. The DNA of the CDR3 is TGCGCCAGCAGCTTGGGGAGCAGCCAAGAGACCCAGTACTTC. Translated, it gives CASSLGSSQETQYF.

This sequence joins TRBV24-1 and TRBJ2-7, with D possibly matching TRBD2 (6 bases). This CDR3 comprises 12 residues. Germline-derived CDR1 and CDR2 are KGHDR and SFDVKD. Deletions cut 5 bases from V and 7 bases from J, with 11 bases between. The DNA of the CDR3 is TGTGCCACCAGTGTCGGGGGAGGTGAGCAGTACTTC. It encodes CATSVGGGEQYF.

This sequence joins TRBV4-3 and TRBJ2-2; TRBD2 aligns across 7 bases. Germline V lookup: CDR1 LGHNA, CDR2 YSLEER. The CDR3 is made up of 17 amino acids. J lost 1 base, V lost 0 bases, and 5 bases had no gene match. CDR3 protein: CASSQDSQRGNTGELFF. The CDR3 nucleotides are TGCGCCAGCAGCCAAGATTCCCAGCGGGGGAACACCGGGGAGCTGTTTTTT.

This chain uses TRBV4-3 with TRBJ2-1; D is unclear. CDR1 LGHNA and CDR2 YSLEER come from the germline V gene. The CDR3 sequence is 13 residues long. Trimming removed 3 bases at V and 5 bases at J, with 8 bases between. The chain's CDR3 is CASSHGPDNEQFF. CDR3 in DNA: TGCGCCAGCAGCCACGGACCGGACAATGAGCAGTTCTTC.

V usage is TRBV5-1 and J usage is TRBJ1-3; D gene ambiguous. CDR1 is SGHRS and CDR2 is YFSETQ in the germline V gene. The CDR3 sequence is 13 residues long. V dropped 4 bases and J dropped 4 bases, with 9 bases sitting between them. The CDR3 loop reads CASSPGPGNTIYF. Here the CDR3 DNA reads TGCGCCAGCAGCCCAGGTCCGGGAAACACCATATATTTT.

The rearrangement joins TRBV4-1 to TRBJ2-5, with D possibly matching TRBD1 (5 bases). The CDR3 spans 13 residues. Germline values: CDR1 MGHRA, CDR2 YSYEKL. Deletions cut 5 bases from V and 2 bases from J, with 9 bases between. CDR3 protein: CASSGADQETQYF. The CDR3 DNA sequence: TGCGCCAGCAGCGGGGCAGATCAAGAGACCCAGTACTTC.

V usage is TRBV5-1 and J usage is TRBJ2-7, with D tentatively TRBD2 (6 bases). The CDR3 has 18 amino acids. CDR1 is SGHRS and CDR2 is YFSETQ in the germline V gene. V lost 4 bases to trimming and J lost 3 bases, with 26 bases between them. The CDR3 spells CASSTQTPTGSLLYEQYF. DNA of the CDR3: TGCGCCAGCAGCACTCAAACACCCACCGGGAGCCTTCTCTACGAGCAGTACTTC.

J is TRBJ1-1 and V is TRBV10-2; weak D call: TRBD1 (6 bases). V was trimmed by 3 bases and J by 3 bases, leaving 11 bases between them. The CDR3 sequence is 14 residues long. Germline CDR1 WSHSY, CDR2 SAAADI. The CDR3 DNA follows: TGCGCCAGCAGTGAAAACAGGGACGACACTGAAGCTTTCTTT. Its protein is CASSENRDDTEAFF.

The CDR3 spells CASSFGPSLGGTEAFF. The CDR3 nucleotides are TGCGCCAGCAGCTTCGGGCCAAGCCTTGGGGGTACTGAAGCTTTCTTT. The chain links TRBV5-1 to TRBJ1-1, with D possibly TRBD1 on 5 matching bases. CDR1 and CDR2 from the germline V gene are SGHRS and YFSETQ. There are 16 residues in the CDR3. V was pared by 2 bases and J by 5 bases, with 19 bases between. Using reference TRBV5-1 and TRBJ1-1 for the parts outside the CDR3, the full variable domain is KAGVTQTPRYLIKTRGQQVTLSCSPISGHRSVSWYQQTPGQGLQFLFEYFSETQRNKGNFPGRFSGRQFSNSRSEMNVSTLELGDSALYLCASSFGPSLGGTEAFFGQGTRLTVV.

V and J are TRBV6-5 and TRBJ2-1; 10 bases are shared with TRBD1. V gave up 2 bases and J gave up 8 bases; unmatched junction bases: 0. The CDR3 is 13 residues long. The germline V gene encodes CDR1 MNHEY and CDR2 SVGAGI. This CDR3 reads CASSYGTGDEQFF. The CDR3, as DNA: TGTGCCAGCAGTTACGGGACAGGGGATGAGCAGTTCTTC.

The gene calls are TRBV12-5 and TRBJ1-1; D gene unclear. V shed 7 bases and J shed 1 base, with 13 bases lying between them. The germline CDR1 and CDR2 sequences are LGHNT and FRNRAP. The CDR3 spans 14 residues. CDR3 amino acids: CASANDHSNTEAFF. CDR3 sequence (DNA): TGTGCTAGTGCTAACGACCACTCGAACACTGAAGCTTTCTTT. Based on the CDR3 plus reference TRBV12-5 and TRBJ1-1, the full variable domain is DARVTQTPRHKVTEMGQEVTMRCQPILGHNTVFWYRQTMMQGLELLAYFRNRAPLDDSGMPKDRFSAEMPDATLATLKIQPSEPRDSAVYFCASANDHSNTEAFFGQGTRLTVV.

This chain connects TRBV30 to TRBJ1-5, with D hard to call. Trimming took 2 bases from V and 1 from J, leaving 9 bases between them. This CDR3 is 14 amino acids long. Germline CDR1 reads GTSNPN; CDR2 reads SVGIG (reference sequence). CDR3 sequence reads: CAWSMGGSNQPQHF. The CDR3 coding sequence is TGTGCCTGGAGTATGGGAGGCAGCAATCAGCCCCAGCATTTT. The variable domain in full, completed from reference TRBV30 and TRBJ1-5, reads SQTIHQWPATLVQPVGSPLSLECTVEGTSNPNLYWYRQAAGRGLQLLFYSVGIGQISSEVPQNLSASRPQDRQFILSSKKLLLSDSGFYLCAWSMGGSNQPQHFGDGTRLSIL.

The chain employs TRBV5-6 and TRBJ1-6; D call uncertain. Trimming pared 8 bases from V and 3 bases from J, leaving 6 bases between. Germline V lookup: CDR1 SGHDT, CDR2 YYEEEE. The CDR3 sequence is 12 residues long. The CDR3 DNA follows: TGTGCCAGTCGGGGCTATAATTCACCCCTCCACTTT. This encodes CASRGYNSPLHF.

J is TRBJ1-1 and V is TRBV11-2; D perhaps matches TRBD1 (5 bases). The germline V gene has CDR1 SGHAT and CDR2 FQNNGV. V was trimmed by 4 bases and J by 7 bases, leaving 13 bases between them. This CDR3 has 13 amino acids. DNA of the CDR3: TGTGCCAGCAGCTCGAGACAGCCCGATGAAGCTTTCTTT. Translated: CASSSRQPDEAFF.

V is TRBV11-2 and J is TRBJ2-5; TRBD2 matches at 11 bases. CDR1 is SGHAT and CDR2 is FQNNGV in the germline V gene. This CDR3 region has 16 residues. V lost 5 bases, J lost 2 bases, and 7 bases stayed unmatched. The CDR3 reads CASSPRTSGLQETQYF. Written as DNA, the CDR3 is TGTGCCAGCAGCCCGCGGACTAGCGGGCTACAAGAGACCCAGTACTTC.

V and J are TRBV18 and TRBJ2-7; 9 nucleotides agree with TRBD1. V shed 3 bases, J shed 1 base, and the junction held 4 bases outside the gene matches. This CDR3 comprises 15 residues. Germline assignment: CDR1 KGHSH and CDR2 LQKENI. The CDR3 loop is CASSPGTGHSYEQYF. DNA for the CDR3: TGTGCCAGCTCACCTGGGACAGGGCATTCCTACGAGCAGTACTTC.